These T cell receptor beta chains were read from a single sample in a study of shared clonotypes between healthy human individuals. The repertoire was sequenced with immunoSEQ multiplex PCR; TCRdb's copy has only in-frame clones and lacks some. The table shows 2 million to 2.5 million clones, with nearly 97% occurring only once. The specimen sequenced was naive CD4+ T cells sorted from blood. These receptor sequences come from a man younger than 35 in good health. Each CDR3 is given with its conserved first and last residue. The order of the fields is D gene, clone size, V gene, J gene, CDR3 protein, CDR3 DNA. The D gene is left open where the match is weak. Rows may omit the clone size; those that give it use once, few, many or a size class.

TRBD1	once	TRBV28	TRBJ1-5	CASSLTTGIGSNQPQHF	TGTGCCAGCAGTTTAACGACAGGGATAGGGAGCAATCAGCCCCAGCATTTT
-	-	TRBV28	TRBJ1-2	CASFTGPHGYTF	TGTGCCAGCTTTACCGGGCCCCATGGCTACACCTTC
-	-	TRBV6-6	TRBJ2-5	CASSDPGHETQYF	TGTGCCAGCAGTGACCCCGGCCACGAGACCCAGTACTTC
-	-	TRBV6-5	TRBJ2-7	CASRVGPGLLYEQYF	TGTGCCAGCAGGGTTGGTCCGGGACTCCTTTACGAGCAGTACTTC
TRBD1	-	TRBV4-1	TRBJ1-1	CASSQERKGALIEAFF	TGCGCCAGCAGCCAAGAACGTAAGGGGGCACTCATTGAAGCTTTCTTT
TRBD2	-	TRBV19	TRBJ2-5	CASSSGTTYEETQYF	TGTGCCAGTAGTTCCGGGACTACCTACGAAGAGACCCAGTACTTC
-	-	TRBV9	TRBJ1-1	CASSLVGTEAFF	TGTGCCAGCAGCCTAGTCGGCACTGAAGCTTTCTTT
-	-	TRBV5-4	TRBJ2-7	CASSLDPTVSYEQYF	TGTGCCAGCAGCTTGGATCCGACAGTCTCCTACGAGCAGTACTTC
TRBD1	-	TRBV12-5	TRBJ2-5	CASGSSGTGATQYF	TGTGCTAGTGGTTCCTCCGGGACAGGGGCGACCCAGTACTTC
-	-	TRBV9	TRBJ1-4	CASSVDQWGKLFF	TGTGCCAGCAGCGTAGATCAATGGGGAAAACTGTTTTTT
-	-	TRBV2	TRBJ1-3	CASSGFSGNTIYF	TGTGCCAGCAGTGGTTTCTCTGGAAACACCATATATTTT
-	-	TRBV9	TRBJ2-5	CASSKTLPETQYF	TGTGCCAGCAGCAAGACCCTCCCAGAGACCCAGTACTTC
TRBD2	-	TRBV9	TRBJ2-3	CASSTGLAGGITDTQYF	TGTGCCAGCAGCACCGGACTAGCGGGAGGGATCACAGATACGCAGTATTTT
TRBD1	-	TRBV18	TRBJ2-3	CASSPTGGEADTQYF	TGTGCCAGCTCACCGACAGGGGGAGAGGCAGATACGCAGTATTTT
-	-	TRBV7-9	TRBJ2-7	CASSLDPYEQYF	TGTGCCAGCAGCCTAGACCCCTACGAGCAGTACTTC
-	-	TRBV25-1	TRBJ2-7	CASTPILTPGAHEQYF	TGTGCCAGCACCCCAATATTGACCCCAGGGGCCCACGAGCAGTACTTC
TRBD1	-	TRBV7-2	TRBJ2-3	CASSLVGTDTDTQYF	TGTGCCAGCAGCTTAGTAGGGACAGATACAGATACGCAGTATTTT
-	-	TRBV25-1	TRBJ2-3	CASGTSRSSTDTQYF	TGTGCCAGTGGGACTTCACGATCTAGCACAGATACGCAGTATTTT
TRBD1	once	TRBV27	TRBJ2-7	CASRDRDSPYEQYF	TGTGCCAGCAGAGACCGGGACAGCCCTTACGAGCAGTACTTC
-	-	TRBV11-1	TRBJ2-1	CASGGANEQFF	TGTGCCAGCGGGGGGGCCAATGAGCAGTTCTTC
-	few	TRBV27	TRBJ1-6	CATWGQGSPLHF	TGTGCCACCTGGGGTCAAGGTTCACCCCTCCACTTT
-	-	TRBV5-4	TRBJ2-3	CASSLRGGRGITDTQYF	TGTGCCAGCAGCCTCCGGGGGGGCAGGGGGATTACAGATACGCAGTATTTT
-	-	TRBV5-1	TRBJ1-1	CASRFQVNTEAFF	TGCGCCAGCAGGTTCCAAGTGAACACTGAAGCTTTCTTT
TRBD1	-	TRBV28	TRBJ1-2	CASRPLDRAGSGYTF	TGTGCCAGCAGACCGCTCGACAGGGCCGGCTCTGGCTACACCTTC
-	-	TRBV29-1	TRBJ1-1	CSVVGTVGSAFF	TGCAGCGTCGTTGGGACGGTGGGATCAGCTTTCTTT
-	-	TRBV5-1	TRBJ2-2	CASSLAGEYTGELFF	TGCGCCAGCAGCTTGGCCGGGGAGTACACCGGGGAGCTGTTTTTT
TRBD2	-	TRBV7-8	TRBJ2-5	CASSRRAGEFVSQETQYF	TGTGCCAGCAGCCGTCGGGCGGGAGAGTTCGTCAGTCAAGAGACCCAGTACTTC
-	-	TRBV6-5	TRBJ2-7	CASSYSFPYEQYF	TGTGCCAGCAGTTACTCTTTCCCCTACGAGCAGTACTTC
-	-	TRBV27	TRBJ2-3	CASSSPGKYTDTQYF	TGTGCCAGCAGCTCCCCCGGCAAATACACAGATACGCAGTATTTT